This T cell receptor beta chain comes out of a study of blood T cells in healthy people across ages. Trimming pared 2 bases from V and 2 bases from J, leaving 9 bases between. Germline V gene data show CDR1 as SGHAT and CDR2 as FQNNGV. The CDR3 is 15 amino acids. The second PCR ran roughly 7 to 11 cycles with a sample-barcoded 5' primer and J-beta primers. TCRdb re-analysed the 5' RACE reads in MiXCR, keeping a single row per CDR3 protein. Found here are approximately 320,000 distinct CDR3 sequences, 25% to 30% of them singletons; the top ten hold roughly 30%. The sequence derives from a woman aged 70-85 years in good health. Sequencing was carried out using blood. The V and J genes are TRBV11-2 and TRBJ2-2, with a weak D call TRBD1 (6 bases). CDR3 sequence reads: CASSLQGLNTGELFF. The CDR3 DNA sequence: TGTGCCAGCAGCTTACAGGGGCTCAACACCGGGGAGCTGTTTTTT.